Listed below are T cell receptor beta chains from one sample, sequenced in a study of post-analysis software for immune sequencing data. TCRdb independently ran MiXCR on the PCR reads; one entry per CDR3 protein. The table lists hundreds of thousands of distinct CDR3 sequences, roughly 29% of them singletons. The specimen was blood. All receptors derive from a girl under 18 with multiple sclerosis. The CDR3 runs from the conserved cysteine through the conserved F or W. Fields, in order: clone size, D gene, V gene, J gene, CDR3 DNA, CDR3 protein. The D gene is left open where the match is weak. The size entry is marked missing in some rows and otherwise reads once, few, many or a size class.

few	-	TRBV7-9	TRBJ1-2	TGTGCCAGCAGCTTAGTTTCAGGGGAGGATGGCTACACCTTC	CASSLVSGEDGYTF
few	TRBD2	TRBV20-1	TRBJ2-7	TGCAGTGAGAAGGGTCCGGGAGGGACCTACGAGCAGTACTTC	CSEKGPGGTYEQYF
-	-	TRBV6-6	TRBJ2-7	TGTGCCAGCAGTTACTCCATTAGCGCCGCGCTCTCCTACGAGCAGTACTTC	CASSYSISAALSYEQYF
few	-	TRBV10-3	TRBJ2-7	TGTGCCATCAGGGTCGGCAGCCCCTACGAGCAGTACTTC	CAIRVGSPYEQYF
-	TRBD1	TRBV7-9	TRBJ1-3	TGTGCCAGCAGCCGGACAGGGGGATTCGGAAACACCATATATTTT	CASSRTGGFGNTIYF
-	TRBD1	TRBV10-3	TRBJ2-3	TGTGCCATCAGCGGACAGGGGCACGAGGATACGCAGTATTTT	CAISGQGHEDTQYF
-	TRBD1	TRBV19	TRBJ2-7	TGTGCCACAAGGGGGACAGGGAGCTCCTACGAGCAGTACTTC	CATRGTGSSYEQYF
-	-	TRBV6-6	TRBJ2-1	TGTGCCAGCAGTTCAAACGCAATCAGAAATGAGCGGTTCTTC	CASSSNAIRNERFF
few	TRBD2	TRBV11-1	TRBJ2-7	TGTGCCAGCAGCGCCTCCCTTGGCCTAGCGGGAGTTTCATCATCCTACGAGCAGTACTTC	CASSASLGLAGVSSSYEQYF
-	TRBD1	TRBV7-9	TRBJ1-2	TGTGCCAGCAGCCACACAGGGGATCGCGGCTATGGCTACACCTTC	CASSHTGDRGYGYTF
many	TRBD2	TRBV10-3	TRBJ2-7	TGTGCCATCAGCATAGCGGGGGTAAGCTCCTACGAGCAGTACTTC	CAISIAGVSSYEQYF
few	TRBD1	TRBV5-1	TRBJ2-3	TGCGCCAGCAGCTTGACTTGGACAGGGCCGAACACAGATACGCAGTATTTT	CASSLTWTGPNTDTQYF
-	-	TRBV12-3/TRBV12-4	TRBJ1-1	TGTGCCAGCAGTTTCCAGGGACAACAAGCTTTCTTT	CASSFQGQQAFF
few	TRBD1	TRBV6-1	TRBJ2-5	TGTGCCAGCCTAAACCGGGACAGGGCTTGGGAGACCCAGTACTTC	CASLNRDRAWETQYF
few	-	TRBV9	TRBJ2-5	TGTGCCAGCAGCGTAAACAGGGTAGAGACCCAGTACTTC	CASSVNRVETQYF
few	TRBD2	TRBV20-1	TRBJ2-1	TGCAGTGTTGCGGAGACTAGCGGGGGGGCTGAGCAGTTCTTC	CSVAETSGGAEQFF
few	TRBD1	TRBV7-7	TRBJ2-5	TGTGCTAGCAGCTTGGACGGGACAGGGGTGGGTGAGACCCAGTACTTC	CASSLDGTGVGETQYF
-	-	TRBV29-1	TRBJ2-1	TGCAGCGTTCCTCTGGGGTTCTTC	CSVPLGFF
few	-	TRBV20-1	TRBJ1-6	TGCAGTGCCCTTACAGGGAGCTCCTATAATTCACCCCTCCACTTT	CSALTGSSYNSPLHF
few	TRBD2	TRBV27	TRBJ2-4	TGTGCCAGCGGGGTAGCGGGGGTAGCTAGCAAAAACATTCAGTACTTC	CASGVAGVASKNIQYF
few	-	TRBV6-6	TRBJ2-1	TGTGCCAGCAGTTACTCGGCGGACAGTCGGGAGCAGTTCTTC	CASSYSADSREQFF
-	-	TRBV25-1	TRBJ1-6	TGTGCCAGCAGTGAAATAGGTGGCTCACCCCTCCACTTT	CASSEIGGSPLHF
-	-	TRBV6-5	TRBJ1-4	TGTGCCAGCAGTTCCCCGGGCAGGGCAACAACTAATGAAAAACTGTTTTTT	CASSSPGRATTNEKLFF
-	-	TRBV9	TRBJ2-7	TGTGCCAGCAGTGGGGAGGGGGACACGAGCTCCTACGAGCAGTACTTC	CASSGEGDTSSYEQYF
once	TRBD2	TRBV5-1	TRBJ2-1	TGCGCCAGCAGCCCCCAGACTAGCGGGAGAGATGAGCAGTTCTTC	CASSPQTSGRDEQFF
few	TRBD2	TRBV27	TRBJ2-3	TGTGCCAGCAGTACCCCGTGGACTAGCGGGGGGCCAGATACGCAGTATTTT	CASSTPWTSGGPDTQYF
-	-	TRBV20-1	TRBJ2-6	TGCAGTGCTAGAGCAGGGAATCCTGGGGCCAACGTCCTGACTTTC	CSARAGNPGANVLTF
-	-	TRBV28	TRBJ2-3	TGTGCCAGCACCAGGGGGGACTACGGGGATACGCAGTATTTT	CASTRGDYGDTQYF
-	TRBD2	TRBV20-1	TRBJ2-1	TGCAGTGCTAGCAGTCTTCTAGCGGGATCCTACAATGAGCAGTTCTTC	CSASSLLAGSYNEQFF
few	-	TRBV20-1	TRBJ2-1	TGCAGTGCCCGAAAACAGGAAATCCTTACCTACAATGAGCAGTTCTTC	CSARKQEILTYNEQFF
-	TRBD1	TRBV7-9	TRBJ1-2	TGTGCCAGCAGCTTACCACAGGGGACTAAAACCCGTGGCTACACCTTC	CASSLPQGTKTRGYTF
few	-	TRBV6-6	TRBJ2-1	TGTGCCAGCAGAGACGCCAGGGCCGGCATCAATGAGCAGTTCTTC	CASRDARAGINEQFF
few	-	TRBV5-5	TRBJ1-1	TGTGCCAGCAGCTTCGGGGGGATCGAGAACACTGAAGCTTTCTTT	CASSFGGIENTEAFF
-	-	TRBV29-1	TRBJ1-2	TGCAGCGTTGGAGGGAGCAATCAGGGCTATGGCTACACCTTC	CSVGGSNQGYGYTF
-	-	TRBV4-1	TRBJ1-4	TGCGCCAGCAGCCAGGGGCCCTCAACTAATGAAAAACTGTTTTTT	CASSQGPSTNEKLFF
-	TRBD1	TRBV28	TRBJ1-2	TGTGCCAGCAGTTCCCCTTTCGGAAGGGGGCCGGGTGGCTACACCTTC	CASSSPFGRGPGGYTF
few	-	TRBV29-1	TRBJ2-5	TGCAGCGTTGAATATCTTGGGGGCGTTCAAGAGACCCAGTACTTC	CSVEYLGGVQETQYF
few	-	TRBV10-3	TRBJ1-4	TGTGCCCCGCCCCGAGGCCTGGATGAAAAACTGTTTTTT	CAPPRGLDEKLFF
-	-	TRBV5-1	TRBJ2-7	TGCGCCAGCACAGGGACCTACGAGCAGTACTTC	CASTGTYEQYF
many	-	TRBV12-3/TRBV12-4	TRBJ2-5	TGTGCCAGCAGCATCCAAAAGAGAGAGACCCAGTACTTC	CASSIQKRETQYF
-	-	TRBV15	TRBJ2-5	TGTGCCACCAGCCGTGGTAGGGATAAAGAGACCCAGTACTTC	CATSRGRDKETQYF
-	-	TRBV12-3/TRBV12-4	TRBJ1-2	TGTGCCAGCGGACTCCTGGGGACCTATGGCTACACCTTC	CASGLLGTYGYTF
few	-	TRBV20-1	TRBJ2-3	TGCAGTGCTACCCTAGCAGATACGCAGTATTTT	CSATLADTQYF
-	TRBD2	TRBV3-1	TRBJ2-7	TGTGCCAGCAGCCCCTCGGGACTAGCGGGGGCCTACGAGCAGTACTTC	CASSPSGLAGAYEQYF
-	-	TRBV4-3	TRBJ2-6	TGCGCCAGCAGCCCGGCCTGGCAGTCGTCCGCCTCTGGGGCCAACGTCCGGACTTTC	CASSPAWQSSASGANVRTF
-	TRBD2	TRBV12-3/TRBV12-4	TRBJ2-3	TGTGCCAGCAATCTACTAGCGGGGCCCACAGATACGCAGTATTTT	CASNLLAGPTDTQYF
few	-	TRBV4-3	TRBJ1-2	TGCGCCAGCAGCCAAGACCGGGCAGGGTACTATGGCTACACCTTC	CASSQDRAGYYGYTF
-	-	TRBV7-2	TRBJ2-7	TGTGCCAGCAGCCGGATTGGGCAGGGTGGGATCGAGCAGTACTTC	CASSRIGQGGIEQYF